The next 12 T cell receptor beta chains were all read from a single sample in a study of glioma-infiltrating T cells after dendritic cell vaccination. Time point in this sample: after dendritic cell vaccination, including at tumor progression/relapse. TCRdb keeps only in-frame clones here, not all; method: immunoSEQ multiplex PCR. The table includes some 78,000 clones, roughly 85% detected once. The source material was blood, sampled after dendritic cell vaccination. The receptors shown here come from a human donor with glioblastoma.

The V gene is TRBV9, the J gene TRBJ2-5, with TRBD2 identical over 9 bases. The germline gives CDR1 SGDLS, CDR2 YYNGEE. The CDR3 covers 14 residues. With V trimmed by 3 bases and J by 5 bases, 5 bases remained unmatched. CDR3 loop: CASSGREGHETQYF. The CDR3 bases are TGTGCCAGCAGCGGGCGGGAGGGCCATGAGACCCAGTACTTC. The variable domain in full, completed from reference TRBV9 and TRBJ2-5, reads DSGVTQTPKHLITATGQRVTLRCSPRSGDLSVYWYQQSLDQGLQFLIQYYNGEERAKGNILERFSAQQFPDLHSELNLSSLELGDSALYFCASSGREGHETQYFGPGTRLLVL.

The chain couples TRBV5-4 to TRBJ1-4; the D is unclear. Germline assignment: CDR1 SGHNT and CDR2 YYREEE (reference sequence). V lost 7 bases, J lost 4 bases, and 8 bases lay in between. This CDR3 has 12 residues. The DNA for the CDR3 is TGTGCCAGCGGCGAGCGTAATGAAAAACTGTTTTTT. This translates into CASGERNEKLFF.

This chain uses TRBV7-9 with TRBJ1-2, with 9 bases matching TRBD1. The CDR3 has 13 amino acids. Germline V CDR1 and CDR2: SEHNR, FQNEAQ (reference sequence). The trim removed 6 bases at V and 8 bases at J, leaving 7 bases unmatched. CDR3 region: CASRMGTGGGYTF. In DNA form, the CDR3 reads TGTGCCAGCAGGATGGGAACAGGGGGCGGCTACACCTTC.

V gene TRBV28 combines with J gene TRBJ2-7; D ambiguous. The V end lost 2 bases, the J end lost 6 bases, and 8 bases lay between the germline ends. CDR3 length equals 12 residues. The germline CDR1 and CDR2 sequences are MDHEN and SYDVKM. CDR3 DNA: TGTGCCAGCAGTTTACGGGTGGCCGAGCAGTACTTC. Its translation: CASSLRVAEQYF. The complete variable domain, with remaining parts taken from reference TRBV28 and TRBJ2-7, reads DVKVTQSSRYLVKRTGEKVFLECVQDMDHENMFWYRQDPGLGLRLIYFSYDVKMKEKGDIPEGYSVSREKKERFSLILESASTNQTSMYLCASSLRVAEQYFGPGTRLTVT.

The chain couples TRBV30 to TRBJ2-4, with D possibly matching TRBD1 (6 bases). This CDR3 region has 13 residues. V was pared by 7 bases and J by 8 bases, with 18 bases between. Germline-derived CDR1 and CDR2 are GTSNPN and SVGIG (reference sequence). The CDR3 sequence: CASELNEGDIQYF. Here the CDR3 DNA reads TGTGCCTCAGAGCTGAACGAGGGGGACATTCAGTACTTC.

This chain joins TRBV2 and TRBJ1-1, with D possibly TRBD1 on 5 matching bases. There are 13 residues in the CDR3. With 11 bases removed from V and 5 bases from J, the gap between germline ends came to 18 bases. Germline CDR1 is SNHLY and CDR2 is FYNNEI. The DNA for the CDR3 is TGTGCCTCGGAGGAGGGGCCGAGGACTGAAGCTTTCTTT. This gives the protein CASEEGPRTEAFF.

V usage is TRBV11-2 and J usage is TRBJ1-4; D is uncertain. The germline V and J ends were trimmed by 5 bases and 4 bases, with 17 bases remaining between them. Germline V gives CDR1 SGHAT, CDR2 FQNNGV. CDR3 length: 16 amino acids. CDR3 in amino acids: CASSIRQAAHNEKLFF. CDR3 DNA sequence: TGTGCCAGCAGCATCCGCCAGGCAGCTCATAATGAAAAACTGTTTTTT.

V is TRBV7-8 and J is TRBJ2-2, with TRBD1 identical over 7 bases. V dropped 5 bases and J dropped 6; count of bases not matched to a gene: 3. The CDR3 extends over 13 amino acids. CDR1 SGHVS and CDR2 FQNEAQ come from the germline V gene. The CDR3 region is CASSVDRAGELFF. DNA for the CDR3: TGTGCCAGCAGCGTAGACAGGGCCGGGGAGCTGTTTTTT.

This chain links TRBV6-6 with TRBJ1-1; D might be TRBD1 (5 bases). V was pared by 2 bases and J by 4 bases, with 8 bases between. The CDR3 sequence is 13 residues long. Germline CDR1 is MNHNY and CDR2 is SVGAGI (reference sequence). This CDR3 is CASSYQGTTEAFF. The CDR3 region has the DNA TGTGCCAGCAGTTACCAGGGAACCACTGAAGCTTTCTTT.

CDR3 nucleotides: TGTGCCAGCAGTTCGCCTAGCGGGAGGGCTTACGAGCAGTACTTC. Protein product: CASSSPSGRAYEQYF. The chain couples TRBV27 to TRBJ2-7; 12 bases fit TRBD2. The CDR3 totals 15 residues. The J segment lost 4 bases and the V segment lost 4 bases, leaving 5 bases of the junction unmatched. From germline, CDR1 is MNHEY and CDR2 SMNVEV (reference sequence).

The rearrangement links TRBV19 to TRBJ1-5; TRBD1 might be the D (5 bases). The CDR3 loop spans 15 amino acids. Trimming pared 1 base from V and 0 bases from J, leaving 7 bases between. CDR1 is LNHDA, CDR2 SQIVND, per germline (reference sequence). In nucleotides, the CDR3 is TGTGCCAGTAGTATAGGACAGAATAGCAATCAGCCCCAGCATTTT. Residues: CASSIGQNSNQPQHF. Complete variable domain (other parts from reference TRBV19 and TRBJ1-5): DGGITQSPKYLFRKEGQNVTLSCEQNLNHDAMYWYRQDPGQGLRLIYYSQIVNDFQKGDIAEGYSVSREKKESFPLTVTSAQKNPTAFYLCASSIGQNSNQPQHFGDGTRLSIL.

The rearrangement joins TRBV28 to TRBJ2-7, with a possible D match to TRBD1 (6 bases). Trimming cost V 6 bases and J 3 bases, with 18 bases left between them. Germline V gene data show CDR1 as MDHEN and CDR2 as SYDVKM. The CDR3 length is 15 residues. This CDR3 is CASSPSGQRNYEQYF. The CDR3 region has the DNA TGTGCCAGCAGCCCATCCGGACAGCGTAACTACGAGCAGTACTTC. Variable domain in full (rest from reference TRBV28 and TRBJ2-7): DVKVTQSSRYLVKRTGEKVFLECVQDMDHENMFWYRQDPGLGLRLIYFSYDVKMKEKGDIPEGYSVSREKKERFSLILESASTNQTSMYLCASSPSGQRNYEQYFGPGTRLTVT.